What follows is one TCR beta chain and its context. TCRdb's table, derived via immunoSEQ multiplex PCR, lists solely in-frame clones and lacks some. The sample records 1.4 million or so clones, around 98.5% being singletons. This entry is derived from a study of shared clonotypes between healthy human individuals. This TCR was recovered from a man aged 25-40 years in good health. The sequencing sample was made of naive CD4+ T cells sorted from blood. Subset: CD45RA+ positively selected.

The CDR3 sequence is CASSVPHTGELFF. The DNA of the CDR3 is TGTGCCAGCAGCGTACCCCACACCGGGGAGCTGTTTTTT. The J gene is TRBJ2-2, the V gene TRBV9; no clear D gene. There are 13 residues in the CDR3. CDR1 is SGDLS and CDR2 is YYNGEE in the germline V gene. Trimming pared 1 base from V and 3 bases from J, leaving 4 bases between.